This T cell receptor (beta chain) is from a study of response to subunit inactivated influenza vaccine. This clonotype showed up many times. MiXCR, run by TCRdb on the RT-PCR reads, gives a single entry per CDR3 protein. Found here are a few hundred thousand distinct CDR3 sequences, 11% of them singletons; the top ten hold around 10%. The ends lost 7 bases at V and 3 bases at J; junction bases unmatched: 22. The CDR3 covers 20 residues. This same sample was also taken into another study, of T cells expressing NK-cell markers. Per that study: Libraries used 5'RACE template switching adding universal primer site and UMIs. With respect to HCMV, seven of the eight sequenced donors were seropositive, and one was seronegative. Restriction of the sorted population to alpha-beta TCR T cells was achieved in several experiments with an anti-gamma-delta TCR antibody. There were a handful of donors in whom these clonotypes also led the CD3+CD56-NKG2C+ fraction.

Sequencing used PBMCs from blood, obtained on the day of vaccination. This TCR came from a man aged 50 or older who received an inactivated influenza vaccine. The rearrangement joins TRBV12-3 or TRBV12-4 to TRBJ2-1; 9 positions match TRBD1. In DNA form, the CDR3 reads TGTGCCAGCACCCACCCCGGGGCCAGAGACAGGGGGATTTACTACAATGAGCAGTTCTTC. It yields the protein CASTHPGARDRGIYYNEQFF.